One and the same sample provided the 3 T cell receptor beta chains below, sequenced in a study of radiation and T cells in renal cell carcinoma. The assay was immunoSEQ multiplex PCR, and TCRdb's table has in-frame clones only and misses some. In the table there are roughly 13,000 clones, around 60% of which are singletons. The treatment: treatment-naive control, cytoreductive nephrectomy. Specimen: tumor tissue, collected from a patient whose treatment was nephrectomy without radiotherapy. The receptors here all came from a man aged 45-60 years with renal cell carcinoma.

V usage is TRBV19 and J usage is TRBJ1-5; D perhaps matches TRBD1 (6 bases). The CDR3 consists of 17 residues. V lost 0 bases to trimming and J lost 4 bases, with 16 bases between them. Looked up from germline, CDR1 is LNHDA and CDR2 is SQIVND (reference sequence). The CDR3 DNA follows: TGTGCCAGTAGTATAGATCTTTCTACAGGGCTAAATCAGCCCCAGCATTTT. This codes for CASSIDLSTGLNQPQHF.

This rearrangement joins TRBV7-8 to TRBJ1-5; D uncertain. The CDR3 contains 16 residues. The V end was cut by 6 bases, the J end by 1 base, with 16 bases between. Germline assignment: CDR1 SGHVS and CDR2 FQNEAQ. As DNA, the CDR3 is TGTGCCAGCAGTTCAGCGGCAGTCTGGAGCAATCAGCCCCAGCATTTT. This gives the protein CASSSAAVWSNQPQHF.

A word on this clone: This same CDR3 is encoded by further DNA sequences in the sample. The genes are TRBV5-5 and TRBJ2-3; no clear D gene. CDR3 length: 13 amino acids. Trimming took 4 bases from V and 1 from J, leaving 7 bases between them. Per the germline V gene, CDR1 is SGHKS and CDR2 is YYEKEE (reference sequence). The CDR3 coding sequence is TGTGCCAGCAGCCCCACAGGCACAGATACGCAGTATTTT. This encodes CASSPTGTDTQYF.